This T cell receptor beta chain was sequenced for a study of Ad26.COV2.S vaccination and SARS-CoV-2 variants. The overall study: Donor had been placed in the Ad26.COV2.S arm of the COV1001 trial. Each vaccinee took Ad26.COV2.S intramuscularly, once or twice 56 days apart. Study-wide results and limits: Vaccine recipients posted higher spike-specific TCR breadth than their placebo counterparts.

The CDR3 is 15 residues long. Germline loops: CDR1 SNHLY, CDR2 FYNNEI. Deletions cut 6 bases from V and 4 bases from J, with 16 bases between. Assay: immunoSEQ multiplex PCR; the TCRdb copy retains only in-frame clones and omits some. The sample holds about 350,000 clones; approximately 86% are singletons and the top ten take around 11%. A single count supports this clone. Its antigen is currently unknown. Treatment of the sample: about 20 received Ad26.COV2.S at low or high dose, single or two shots; several received placebo; per-sample allocation not given. After the first vaccine or placebo injection, samples were drawn on day 63. This adult donor, from Boston, was 18-55 years old.

The receptor was derived from a person between 18 and 65 years old who received the Ad26.COV2.S COVID-19 vaccine or a placebo. The rearrangement joins TRBV2 to TRBJ1-5, with D maybe TRBD1 (5 bases). The sample here was peripheral blood, taken in a trial of Ad26.COV2.S vaccine versus placebo. The CDR3 DNA is TGTGCCAGCAGAAGGGGTGCGAGTGAAAATCAGCCCCAGCATTTT. Translation gives CASRRGASENQPQHF.